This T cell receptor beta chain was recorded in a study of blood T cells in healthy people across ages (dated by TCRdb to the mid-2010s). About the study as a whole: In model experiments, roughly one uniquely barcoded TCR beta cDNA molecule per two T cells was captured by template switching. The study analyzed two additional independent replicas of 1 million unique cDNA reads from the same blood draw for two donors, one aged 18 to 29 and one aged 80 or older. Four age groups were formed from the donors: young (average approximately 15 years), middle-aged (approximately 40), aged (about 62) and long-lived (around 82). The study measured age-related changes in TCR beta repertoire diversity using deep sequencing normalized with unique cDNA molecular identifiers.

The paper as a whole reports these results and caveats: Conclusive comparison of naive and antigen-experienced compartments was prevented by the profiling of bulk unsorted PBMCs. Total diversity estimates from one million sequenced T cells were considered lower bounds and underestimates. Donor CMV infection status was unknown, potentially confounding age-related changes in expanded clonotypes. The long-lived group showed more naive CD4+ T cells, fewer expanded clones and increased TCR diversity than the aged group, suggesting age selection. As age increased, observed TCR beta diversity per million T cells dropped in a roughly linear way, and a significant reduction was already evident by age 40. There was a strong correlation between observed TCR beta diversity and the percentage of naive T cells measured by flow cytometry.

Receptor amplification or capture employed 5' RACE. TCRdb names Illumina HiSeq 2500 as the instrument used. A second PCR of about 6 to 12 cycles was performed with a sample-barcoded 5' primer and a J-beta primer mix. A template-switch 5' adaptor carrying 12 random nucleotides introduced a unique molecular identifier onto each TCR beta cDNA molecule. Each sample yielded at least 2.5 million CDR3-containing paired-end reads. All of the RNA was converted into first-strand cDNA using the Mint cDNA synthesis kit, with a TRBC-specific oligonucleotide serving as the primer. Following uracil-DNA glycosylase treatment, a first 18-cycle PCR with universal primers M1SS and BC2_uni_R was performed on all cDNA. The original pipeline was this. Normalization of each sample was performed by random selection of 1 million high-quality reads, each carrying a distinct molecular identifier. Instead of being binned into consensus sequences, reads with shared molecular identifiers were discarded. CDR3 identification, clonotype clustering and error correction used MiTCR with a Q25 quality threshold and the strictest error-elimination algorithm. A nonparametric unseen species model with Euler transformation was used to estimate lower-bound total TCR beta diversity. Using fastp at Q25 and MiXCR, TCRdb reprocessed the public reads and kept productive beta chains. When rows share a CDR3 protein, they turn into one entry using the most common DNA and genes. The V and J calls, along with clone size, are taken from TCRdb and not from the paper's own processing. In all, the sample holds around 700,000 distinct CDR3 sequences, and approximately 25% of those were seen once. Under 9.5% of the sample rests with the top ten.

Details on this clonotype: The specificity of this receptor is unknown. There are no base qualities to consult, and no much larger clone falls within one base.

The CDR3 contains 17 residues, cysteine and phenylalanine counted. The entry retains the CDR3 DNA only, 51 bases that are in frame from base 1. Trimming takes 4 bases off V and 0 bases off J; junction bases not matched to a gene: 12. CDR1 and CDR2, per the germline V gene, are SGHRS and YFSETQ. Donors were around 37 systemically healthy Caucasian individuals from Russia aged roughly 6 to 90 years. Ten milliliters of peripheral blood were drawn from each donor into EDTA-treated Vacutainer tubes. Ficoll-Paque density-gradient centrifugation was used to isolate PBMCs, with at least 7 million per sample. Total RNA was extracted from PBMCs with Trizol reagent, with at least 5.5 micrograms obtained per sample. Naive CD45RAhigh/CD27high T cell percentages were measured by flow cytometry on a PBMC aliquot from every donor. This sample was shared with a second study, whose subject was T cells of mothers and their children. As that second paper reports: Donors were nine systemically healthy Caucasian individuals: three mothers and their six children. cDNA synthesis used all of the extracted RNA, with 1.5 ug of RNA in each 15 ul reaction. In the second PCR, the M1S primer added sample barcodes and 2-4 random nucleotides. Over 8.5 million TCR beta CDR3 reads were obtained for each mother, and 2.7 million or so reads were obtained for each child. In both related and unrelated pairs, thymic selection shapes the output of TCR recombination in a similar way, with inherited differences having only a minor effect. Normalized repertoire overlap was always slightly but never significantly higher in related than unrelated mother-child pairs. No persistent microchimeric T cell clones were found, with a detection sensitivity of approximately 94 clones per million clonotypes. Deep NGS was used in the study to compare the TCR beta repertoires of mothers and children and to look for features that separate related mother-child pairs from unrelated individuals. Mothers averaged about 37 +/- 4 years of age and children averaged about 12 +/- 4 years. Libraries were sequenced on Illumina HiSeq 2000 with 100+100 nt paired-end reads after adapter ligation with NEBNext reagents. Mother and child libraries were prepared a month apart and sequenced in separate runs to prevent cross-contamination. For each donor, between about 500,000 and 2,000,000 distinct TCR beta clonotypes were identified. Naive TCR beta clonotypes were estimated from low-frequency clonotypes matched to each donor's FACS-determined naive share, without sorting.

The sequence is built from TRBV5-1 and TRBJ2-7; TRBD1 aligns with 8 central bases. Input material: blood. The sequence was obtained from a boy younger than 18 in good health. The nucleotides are TGCGCCAGCAGCCCCGGGACAGGAGAAGTCAGCTCCTACGAGCAGTACTTC. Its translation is CASSPGTGEVSSYEQYF. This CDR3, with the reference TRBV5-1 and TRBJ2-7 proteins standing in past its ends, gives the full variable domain KAGVTQTPRYLIKTRGQQVTLSCSPISGHRSVSWYQQTPGQGLQFLFEYFSETQRNKGNFPGRFSGRQFSNSRSEMNVSTLELGDSALYLCASSPGTGEVSSYEQYFGPGTRLTVT.